The 10 T cell receptor beta chains given below trace back to one sample, sequenced in a study of Graves' ophthalmopathy and Graves' hyperthyroidism listed by TCRdb under 2018. TCRdb lists the instrument as Illumina HiSeq 2000. TCR beta CDR3 regions were amplified from RNA transcripts for repertoire sequencing. A first-round RT-PCR used HTBI primers with the Qiagen OneStep RT-PCR kit, followed by a second-round multiplex PCR, size selection and purification. TCRdb passed the public sequencing reads through fastp at Q25 and MiXCR, retaining productive beta sequences. Each entry is one CDR3 protein sequence, shown with its most common DNA and genes. The sample has hundreds of thousands of distinct CDR3 sequences on record, about 21% of them singletons. Approximately 3.2% of the sample comes from the top ten. The sample comprised peripheral blood. These receptors were taken from a woman between 18 and 30 years old with stable Graves' hyperthyroidism. Donor details come from another sample of the same person, matched by shared clones.

At least ten counts were recorded for this clonotype. This chain connects TRBV5-1 to TRBJ2-5; 14 nucleotides align to TRBD2. Germline values: CDR1 SGHRS, CDR2 YFSETQ. The V gene end was trimmed by 5 bases and the J gene end by 5 bases; junction bases not matched to a gene: 14. The CDR3 consists of 18 residues. The CDR3 region has the DNA TGCGCCAGCAGACATCGTCCGGGACTAGCGGGAGAGGGGGAGACCCAGTACTTC. Translated, it gives CASRHRPGLAGEGETQYF.

In this sample, this clonotype turned up many times. The rearrangement links TRBV7-9 to TRBJ1-5; weak D call: TRBD1 (6 bases). V lost 1 base and J lost 6, with 16 bases in between. There are 16 residues in the CDR3. The germline V gene encodes CDR1 SEHNR and CDR2 FQNEAQ (reference sequence). The CDR3 DNA sequence: TGTGCCAGCAGCTTAGGGAGGGGGTCTAAATCTCAGCCCCAGCATTTT. Translated, it gives CASSLGRGSKSQPQHF.

At least ten counts were recorded for this clonotype. This rearrangement joins TRBV20-1 to TRBJ2-7; TRBD2 agrees at 7 bases. With V trimmed by 6 bases and J by 4 bases, 6 bases remained unmatched. Germline-derived CDR1 and CDR2 are DFQATT and SNEGSKA (reference sequence). The CDR3 extends over 12 amino acids. Written as DNA, the CDR3 is TGCAGTGCGTCAGGACTAGAGTACGAGCAGTACTTC. Its translation is CSASGLEYEQYF.

This clonotype was counted many times. The rearrangement joins TRBV4-1 to TRBJ1-6, with TRBD1 identical over 7 bases. V lost 3 bases, J lost 1 base, and 21 bases stayed unmatched. Looked up from germline, CDR1 is MGHRA and CDR2 is YSYEKL. The CDR3 length is 22 residues. CDR3 amino acids: CASSQRVLESTGDSSYNSPLHF. CDR3 nucleotides: TGCGCCAGCAGCCAGAGGGTTTTGGAGTCAACAGGGGACTCGTCCTATAATTCACCCCTCCACTTT.

This clonotype appeared many times. The chain recombines TRBV6-2 or TRBV6-3 with TRBJ2-5; D uncertain. The ends were cut back, 2 bases at V and 4 bases at J, with 8 bases in the middle. The CDR3 is 13 amino acids. Per the germline V gene, CDR1 is MNHEY and CDR2 is SVGEGT. CDR3 nucleotide sequence: TGTGCCAGCAGTTACGGGCCAGGAGAGACCCAGTACTTC. It codes for CASSYGPGETQYF.

This clonotype was detected ten times or more. V gene TRBV30 combines with J gene TRBJ2-4; 7 nucleotides agree with TRBD1. The CDR3 consists of 14 residues. Germline V gene sequence: CDR1 GTSNPN, CDR2 SVGIG (reference sequence). V shed 0 bases and J 3 bases; nucleotides not matched to a gene: 2. CDR3 loop: CAWSVTGNKNIQYF. The CDR3 bases are TGTGCCTGGAGTGTGACAGGGAACAAAAACATTCAGTACTTC.

This clonotype was observed many times. J is TRBJ2-7 and V is TRBV6-2 or TRBV6-3; D remains unclear. The length of the CDR3 is 12 residues. From germline, CDR1 is MNHEY and CDR2 SVGEGT. V lost 2 bases to trimming and J lost 5 bases, with 7 bases between them. In DNA form, the CDR3 reads TGTGCCAGCAGTTACGACCCTGACGAGCAGTACTTC. It encodes CASSYDPDEQYF.

This clonotype was counted only a few times. The V call is TRBV12-3 or TRBV12-4, the J call TRBJ1-5, with TRBD1 matching over 9 bases. The CDR3 loop spans 13 amino acids. Trimming took 6 bases from V and 6 from J; bases not matched to a gene: 3. This chain's CDR3 is CASRGQGFQPQHF. For the CDR3, the DNA is TGTGCCAGCAGAGGACAGGGGTTTCAGCCCCAGCATTTT.

This clonotype was observed a handful of times. The chain combines TRBV10-3 with TRBJ1-5; tentatively, D is TRBD1 (5 bases). The germline V gene has CDR1 ENHRY and CDR2 SYGVKD. Trimming stripped 1 base from V and 0 bases from J, with 10 bases between. CDR3 length: 16 residues. The CDR3 spells CAISEWGGNSNQPQHF. CDR3 nucleotide sequence: TGTGCCATCAGTGAGTGGGGGGGAAATAGCAATCAGCCCCAGCATTTT.

This clonotype has a count of ten or more. The junction shows a germline mismatch at one end, possibly a read error. CDR3: CSAGDRGLLLSYEQYF. DNA of the CDR3: TGCAGTGCTGGAGATCGAGGGCTTCTTCTTAGCTACGAGCAGTACTTC. The genes are TRBV20-1 and TRBJ2-7; possible D gene TRBD2, 5 bases. The CDR3 extends over 16 amino acids. Per germline, CDR1 DFQATT and CDR2 SNEGSKA (reference sequence).